The following is a T cell receptor (beta chain) sequence with its context. The sample originates from a study of blood T cell repertoires in COVID-19. Overall study: Sites across the United States, Italy and Spain contributed samples from acute and convalescent COVID-19. PBMCs, B-cell-depleted T cells, or T cells provided the cDNA or gDNA that made up the material.

Per the original data handling: Scientists estimated how many nucleated cells there were by amplifying reference gene primers. The protocol was immunoSEQ multiplex PCR, while the TCRdb copy is restricted to in-frame clones and leaves out a portion. The DNA was the basis for D and trimming; V, J and clone size are from that table. The sample shows roughly 180,000 clones, 70% to 85% of them seen only once. The clonotype comes from a human donor in a cohort sampled during active COVID-19. The sample was peripheral blood.

For the CDR3, the DNA is TGCGCCAGCAGCGGCACCGGACAGCAGGAGGCTGAAGCTTTCTTT. This translates into CASSGTGQQEAEAFF. The J gene is TRBJ1-1, the V gene TRBV5-1, with D maybe TRBD1 (6 bases). The germline V gene encodes CDR1 SGHRS and CDR2 YFSETQ. CDR3 length: 15 amino acids. Trimming shortened V by 4 bases and J by 6 bases, and 19 bases separated the two germline ends.